What follows is one TCR beta chain and its context. The record originates from a study of T cell changes during pregnancy in multiple sclerosis. Sequencing was performed with immunoSEQ multiplex PCR; in TCRdb, only in-frame clones are kept and a portion is missing. The repertoire holds 40,000 to 45,000 clones, with approximately 89% as singletons. V lost 3 bases, J lost 3 bases, and 0 bases stayed unmatched. The CDR3 contains 14 residues. In germline, CDR1 is MDHEN, CDR2 SYDVKM. The source of this sequence is a female donor with multiple sclerosis, enrolled in a pregnancy study. The material was CD4+ T cells from peripheral blood mononuclear cells, obtained in the first trimester of pregnancy. The chain is built from TRBV28 and TRBJ2-7; 12 bases are shared with TRBD2. CDR3 sequence reads: CASSLTSGSYEQYF. CDR3 sequence (DNA): TGTGCCAGCAGTTTGACTAGCGGGAGCTACGAGCAGTACTTC.